This entry is about one TCR beta chain. Its antigen is not identified. Only in-frame clones appear in the TCRdb table, and some are missing; sequencing was by immunoSEQ multiplex PCR. This sample has under 200,000 clones, with about 90% found just once. The sample comes from a study of cytomegalovirus exposure and HLA in healthy donors. Study-wide results and limits: In vitro data verified a few CMV-associated chains as specific for CMV antigens. Rare sequences made up most TCRs, while some public TCRs were found in many donors.

Germline values: CDR1 SGHTA, CDR2 FQGNSA. The CDR3 extends over 13 amino acids. Trimming left V 5 bases short and J 6 bases short, with 12 bases between. This sequence originates from a woman aged 18-30 years in good health and CMV-seropositive. The sequenced sample consisted of PBMCs. This rearrangement joins TRBV7-2 to TRBJ2-3; D gene ambiguous. The CDR3 DNA reads TGTGCCAGCAGCCCAGCGAGTGGGGATACGCAGTATTTT. It codes for CASSPASGDTQYF.